Sequencing of this T cell receptor beta chain was carried out in a study of blood T cell repertoires in COVID-19. Study at large: The origin of the acute and convalescent COVID-19 samples was the United States, Italy and Spain. T cells, B-cell-depleted T cells, or PBMCs provided the cDNA or gDNA that served as material.

The table came from immunoSEQ multiplex PCR; TCRdb's copy has only in-frame clones and leaves some out. Of roughly 190,000 clones in the sample, around 85% are singletons; the top ten hold 3.2%. Enrolled through a virtual design, the participants were between about 18 and 100 years of age and came from 24 US areas. This CDR3 spans 18 amino acids. The V end lost 3 bases, the J end lost 0 bases, and 18 bases lay between the germline ends. Germline-derived CDR1 and CDR2 are LGHDT and YNNKEL (reference sequence). V gene TRBV3-1 (or the pseudogene TRBV3-2) combines with J gene TRBJ2-4; a possible D gene is TRBD1 (6 bases). The sequencing input was PBMCs or T cells enriched from blood (not recorded which). The clonotype comes from a woman in her 30s who had recovered from COVID-19. CDR3: CASSHSGDNTSAKNIQYF. The CDR3 DNA reads TGTGCCAGCAGCCACTCAGGGGACAATACGTCAGCCAAAAACATTCAGTACTTC.